A few counts support the clone carrying this T cell receptor beta chain. Its antigen is not known. V lost 6 bases, J lost 5 bases, and 3 bases stayed unmatched. The length of the CDR3 is 13 residues. Germline assignment: CDR1 ENHRY and CDR2 SYGVKD. The sample is drawn from a study of beta chain features in type 1 diabetes. Expressed TCRB transcripts were sequenced because the entire RNA isolate underwent reverse transcription. Some clones are missing from TCRdb's copy, which holds only in-frame ones; the method was immunoSEQ multiplex PCR. The sample carries about 660,000 clones, around 15% recorded once. Approximately 110 mL of blood, on average, came from one heparinised draw per donor. CD45RO/CCR7/CD25/CD127/CD95/CD27 separated CD4+ naive, central memory, regulatory and stem cell-like memory cells by sorting. Study-wide results and caveats: VDJ junctions sequenced from type 1 diabetes patients showed fewer insertions and more deletions. A moderate, significant TCRB CDR3 shortening appeared in type 1 diabetes across four CD4+ subsets. Naive, central memory and regulatory TCRB repertoires appeared more similar among patients than healthy donors.

The chain employs TRBV10-3 and TRBJ1-4, with 7 bases matching TRBD1. Specimen: naive CD4+ T cells from blood. This clonotype was sampled from a man aged 18 to 35 with type 1 diabetes. CDR3 in DNA: TGTGCCATCAGCACACAGGGGAATGAAAAACTGTTTTTT. It encodes CAISTQGNEKLFF.